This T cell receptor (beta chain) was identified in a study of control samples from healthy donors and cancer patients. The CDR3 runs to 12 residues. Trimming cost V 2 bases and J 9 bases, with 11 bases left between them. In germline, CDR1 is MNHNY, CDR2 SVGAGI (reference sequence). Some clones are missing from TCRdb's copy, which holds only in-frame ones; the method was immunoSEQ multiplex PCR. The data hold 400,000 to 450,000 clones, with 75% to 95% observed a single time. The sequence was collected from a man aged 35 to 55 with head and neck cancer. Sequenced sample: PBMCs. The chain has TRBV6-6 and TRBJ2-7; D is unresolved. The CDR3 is CASSYDRASQYF. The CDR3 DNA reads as TGTGCCAGCAGTTACGACCGGGCTTCGCAGTACTTC.